The subject of this entry is one T cell receptor beta chain. A J-beta primer mix and a sample-barcoded 5' primer were used in a second PCR of about 6 to 12 cycles. Each cDNA was tagged by a template-switch adaptor containing 12 random nucleotides. TCRdb independently ran MiXCR on the 5' RACE reads; one entry per CDR3 protein. The table has some 1.8 million distinct CDR3 sequences, roughly two fifths seen once; the top ten hold more than 20%. This sample stems from a study of blood T cells in healthy people across ages. The V gene's germline CDR1 is KGHDR and CDR2 SFDVKD. The CDR3 has 15 residues. Between the trimmed V and J ends, which lost 10 bases and 2 bases, there was a span of 18 bases.

Source material: blood. This receptor was identified in a human donor in good health. V gene TRBV24-1 combines with J gene TRBJ2-3; a possible D gene is TRBD1 (5 bases). CDR3 bases: TGTGCCACAGAAGACCAGGGAATCTACACAGATACGCAGTATTTT. It specifies CATEDQGIYTDTQYF.